This TCR beta chain was identified during a study of CD8 T cells in ankylosing spondylitis. Using its own MiXCR run on the 5' RACE reads, TCRdb lists one record per CDR3 protein. Of about 130,000 distinct CDR3 sequences in the sample, approximately 13% were seen once. Sequenced input: blood, either unsorted or a sorted T cell fraction (not recorded which). This clonotype originated in a female donor with ankylosing spondylitis or in good health (not recorded which).

CDR3 nucleotide sequence: TGCGCCAGCAGCCAGCAGCGCACGCGCGCCGGGGAGCTGTTTTTT. Translation: CASSQQRTRAGELFF. The rearrangement links TRBV4-1 to TRBJ2-2; no clear D gene. V lost 3 bases and J 6 bases, leaving 14 bases between the germline ends. This CDR3 comprises 15 residues. Germline CDR1 MGHRA, CDR2 YSYEKL.